The clone carrying this T cell receptor (beta chain) was recorded at least ten times. Its antigen remains unidentified. The germline CDR1 and CDR2 sequences are SGHTA and FQGNSA. The CDR3 is 13 amino acids. V was clipped by 1 base and J by 12 bases; unmatched bases: 4. In the original processing: Samples had a median of roughly 100,000 TCRs, ranging about 20,000 to 750,000. TCRdb reanalysed the RACE reads using MiXCR and keeps one entry per CDR3 protein. TCRdb, not the original authors, processed these V and J calls. The data contain roughly 96,000 distinct CDR3 sequences, 9.3% of them seen just once; the ten biggest clones take up approximately 2%. These data are taken from a study of human T cells and chemical hapten exposure. Across the study: TCR yields per sample varied, mainly owing to small pooled library volume differences. The study, taken as a whole, reports: Positively correlated with patch test score were the counts of PT1 expanded TCRs.

The time point is: patch test 2, 6 weeks after DPC sensitization. Treatment in this sample: therapeutic diphenylcyclopropenone sensitization with weekly scalp DPC. Those who donated were patients with alopecia, 18 to 70 years of age, and suitable for DPC. The V gene is TRBV7-2, the J gene TRBJ2-1; 9 nucleotides align to TRBD2. The sequences come from whole blood, collected in connection with sensitization to the hapten diphenylcyclopropenone (DPC). This receptor was obtained from a woman in her thirties or forties with alopecia areata. Some clones in this sample may be carry-over from other donors' samples. CDR3 sequence: CASSLDSSGMQFF. CDR3 nucleotide sequence: TGTGCCAGCAGCTTAGACTCTAGCGGGATGCAGTTCTTC.